This T cell receptor beta chain was recorded in a study of cytomegalovirus exposure and HLA in healthy donors. Vbeta (60) and Jbeta (13) primers were used in the PCR. Data came from immunoSEQ multiplex PCR; TCRdb stores just in-frame clones and leaves some out. The top ten clones hold under 7.5% of a sample with about 140,000 clones, around 80% of them seen once. Whole-study findings and limits: Among donors in an Asian-associated ancestry cluster, a later analysis reportedly found fewer N-insertions than the roughly 650-donor mean.

The J segment lost 0 bases and the V segment lost 4 bases, leaving 2 bases of the junction unmatched. Germline V lookup: CDR1 SNHLY, CDR2 FYNNEI. This CDR3 has 14 residues. About this clone itself: Its target is not known. This sample also contains other DNA sequences that code for the same CDR3.

The source material was PBMCs. This sequence originates from a man aged 40-55 years in good health and CMV-seropositive. V usage is TRBV2 and J usage is TRBJ2-5, with TRBD1 matching 7 bases. The CDR3 DNA reads TGTGCCAGCAGTGTGGGACAGTACCAAGAGACCCAGTACTTC. Its translation is CASSVGQYQETQYF.